Presented here are 14 T cell receptor beta chains from one specimen sequenced in a study of blood T cell repertoires in COVID-19. This table comes from immunoSEQ multiplex PCR, and its TCRdb copy is limited to in-frame clones, with some not included. Of around 200,000 clones in the sample, 65% to 85% are singletons; the top ten hold about 7.4%. Material for sequencing was peripheral blood. These receptor sequences come from a woman aged 50 to 60 with acute or convalescent COVID-19.

This sequence joins TRBV5-1 and TRBJ1-5, with TRBD1 matching 9 bases. The CDR3 has 15 residues. V dropped 1 base and J dropped 3; count of bases not matched to a gene: 2. Germline lookup yields CDR1 SGHRS and CDR2 YFSETQ. CDR3 sequence: CASSLRTGDNQPQHF. Written as DNA, the CDR3 is TGCGCCAGCAGCTTGAGGACAGGGGACAATCAGCCCCAGCATTTT.

This chain connects TRBV11-3 to TRBJ2-1; D gene uncertain. CDR3 length: 13 amino acids. The V gene's germline CDR1 is SGHNT and CDR2 YENEEA. The V and J ends lost 5 bases and 7 bases respectively, with 12 bases between them. DNA of the CDR3: TGTGCCAGCAGCCCCCCAGTCTCAAATGAGCAGTTCTTC. It codes for CASSPPVSNEQFF. Supplemented by reference TRBV11-3 and TRBJ2-1, the full variable domain reads EAGVVQSPRYKIIEKKQPVAFWCNPISGHNTLYWYLQNLGQGPELLIRYENEEAVDDSQLPKDRFSAERLKGVDSTLKIQPAELGDSAVYLCASSPPVSNEQFFGPGTRLTVL.

This clone was seen just once. This chain uses TRBV27 with TRBJ2-1, with D unresolved. In germline, CDR1 is MNHEY, CDR2 SMNVEV (reference sequence). Trimming stripped 3 bases from V and 7 bases from J, with 7 bases between. The CDR3 totals 12 residues. The CDR3 bases are TGTGCCAGCAGTTTTATCGGGAATGAGCAGTTCTTC. Amino acids: CASSFIGNEQFF.

This clone has only a few counts. The V gene is TRBV5-1, the J gene TRBJ2-7; 11 nucleotides align to TRBD1. V shed 6 bases and J 3 bases; nucleotides not matched to a gene: 5. Germline V gene data show CDR1 as SGHRS and CDR2 as YFSETQ. This CDR3 contains 14 residues. The CDR3 here is CASTRGQGVYEQYF. The CDR3 bases are TGCGCCAGCACCAGGGGACAGGGGGTCTACGAGCAGTACTTC.

This chain uses TRBV4-2 with TRBJ2-7, with TRBD2 matching 8 bases. V lost 0 bases, J lost 4 bases, and 8 bases stayed unmatched. Per germline, CDR1 LGHNA and CDR2 YNFKEQ. There are 16 residues in the CDR3. In nucleotides, the CDR3 is TGTGCCAGCAGCCAAGAGGACCGGTCGGGGGGGTACGAGCAGTACTTC. Amino acids: CASSQEDRSGGYEQYF.

V is TRBV23-1 and J is TRBJ1-1, with D possibly matching TRBD1 (6 bases). TRBV23-1 is identified as an open reading frame with a role that is uncertain. Trimming left V 4 bases short and J 0 bases short, with 15 bases between. The CDR3 covers 16 residues. CDR3 residues: CASSRAITGMNTEAFF. For the CDR3, the DNA is TGCGCCAGCAGTCGAGCCATCACAGGGATGAACACTGAAGCTTTCTTT.

V usage is TRBV19 and J usage is TRBJ1-1; D gene ambiguous. The V gene lost 3 bases and the J gene lost 4 bases, with 9 bases spanning the gap. Germline V gene data show CDR1 as LNHDA and CDR2 as SQIVND (reference sequence). The length of the CDR3 is 13 residues. The CDR3 loop reads CASSISRGTEAFF. The CDR3 coding sequence is TGTGCCAGTAGTATTAGCCGGGGCACTGAAGCTTTCTTT.

The J gene is TRBJ1-4, the V gene TRBV7-9, with D tentatively TRBD1 (5 bases). This CDR3 has 12 residues. Germline lookup yields CDR1 SEHNR and CDR2 FQNEAQ (reference sequence). V lost 5 bases and J lost 8, with 9 bases in between. CDR3 sequence (DNA): TGTGCCAGCAGCCCCCAGGGAGAAAAACTGTTTTTT. Its protein is CASSPQGEKLFF.

The chain employs TRBV5-1 and TRBJ2-6; 12 nucleotides line up with TRBD1. Germline trimming cut 4 bases from V and 2 bases from J; bases unmatched to any gene: 4. The CDR3 is 17 amino acids. The germline gives CDR1 SGHRS, CDR2 YFSETQ. The CDR3 reads CASSPGTGGAGANVLTF. The CDR3 nucleotides read TGCGCCAGCAGCCCCGGGACAGGGGGCGCTGGGGCCAACGTCCTGACTTTC.

The chain employs TRBV5-1 and TRBJ2-1; 13 positions agree with TRBD2. This CDR3 contains 14 residues. J lost 13 bases, V lost 4 bases, and 8 bases had no gene match. The V gene's germline CDR1 is SGHRS and CDR2 YFSETQ. The CDR3 loop is CASSGTSGTLNQFF. Here the CDR3 DNA reads TGCGCCAGCAGCGGGACTAGCGGGACCCTTAACCAGTTCTTC. Based on the CDR3 plus reference TRBV5-1 and TRBJ2-1, the full variable domain is KAGVTQTPRYLIKTRGQQVTLSCSPISGHRSVSWYQQTPGQGLQFLFEYFSETQRNKGNFPGRFSGRQFSNSRSEMNVSTLELGDSALYLCASSGTSGTLNQFFGPGTRLTVL.

This clone came up once. The chain uses TRBV25-1 and TRBJ1-2; D uncertain. The CDR3 is 14 residues long. The germline CDR1 and CDR2 sequences are MGHDK and SYGVNS. Trimming removed 2 bases at V and 5 bases at J, with 12 bases between. Here the CDR3 reads CASSEGPRRYGYTF. The CDR3, as DNA: TGTGCCAGCAGTGAAGGTCCTCGGAGGTATGGCTACACCTTC.

This clone was recorded at least ten times. The V and J genes are TRBV5-1 and TRBJ1-1; tentative D call: TRBD1 (5 bases). The CDR3 has 14 amino acids. Germline assignment: CDR1 SGHRS and CDR2 YFSETQ. Deletions cut 0 bases from V and 4 bases from J, with 10 bases between. The CDR3 bases are TGCGCCAGCAGCTTGGCCGGGGGGAGCACTGAAGCTTTCTTT. It translates to CASSLAGGSTEAFF.

This chain links TRBV7-2 with TRBJ2-1; 10 bases line up with TRBD2. CDR3 size: 15 residues. Per the germline V gene, CDR1 is SGHTA and CDR2 is FQGNSA. Losses at the gene ends were 5 bases for V and 8 bases for J; bases not matched to a gene: 9. CDR3 protein: CASSQWASGSDEQFF. Written as DNA, the CDR3 is TGTGCCAGCAGCCAATGGGCTAGCGGGAGTGATGAGCAGTTCTTC.

The rearrangement joins TRBV6-6 to TRBJ1-5; weak D call: TRBD1 (5 bases). Germline-derived CDR1 and CDR2 are MNHNY and SVGAGI (reference sequence). CDR3 size: 12 residues. The germline V and J ends were trimmed by 4 bases and 7 bases, with 8 bases remaining between them. The CDR3 region is CASSFRGQPQHF. CDR3 sequence (DNA): TGTGCCAGCAGTTTTCGGGGGCAGCCCCAGCATTTT.